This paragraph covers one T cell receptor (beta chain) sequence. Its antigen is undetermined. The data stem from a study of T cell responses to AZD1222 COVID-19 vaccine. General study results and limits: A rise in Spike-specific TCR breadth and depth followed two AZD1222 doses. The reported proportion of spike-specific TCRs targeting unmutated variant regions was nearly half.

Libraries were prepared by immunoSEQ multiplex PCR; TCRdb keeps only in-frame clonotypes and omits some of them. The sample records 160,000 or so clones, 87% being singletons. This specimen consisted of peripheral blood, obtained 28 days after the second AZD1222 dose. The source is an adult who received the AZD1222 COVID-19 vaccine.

As DNA, the CDR3 is TGTGCCAGCAGTGAAAAGGGGACAAGGGGACGGGACGAGCAGTACTTC. Protein sequence: CASSEKGTRGRDEQYF. This chain uses TRBV6-1 with TRBJ2-7, with D perhaps TRBD1 (6 bases). Germline V gene lookup returns CDR1 MNHNS and CDR2 SASEGT. The CDR3 length is 16 residues. V gave up 2 bases and J gave up 5 bases, with 19 bases separating them.